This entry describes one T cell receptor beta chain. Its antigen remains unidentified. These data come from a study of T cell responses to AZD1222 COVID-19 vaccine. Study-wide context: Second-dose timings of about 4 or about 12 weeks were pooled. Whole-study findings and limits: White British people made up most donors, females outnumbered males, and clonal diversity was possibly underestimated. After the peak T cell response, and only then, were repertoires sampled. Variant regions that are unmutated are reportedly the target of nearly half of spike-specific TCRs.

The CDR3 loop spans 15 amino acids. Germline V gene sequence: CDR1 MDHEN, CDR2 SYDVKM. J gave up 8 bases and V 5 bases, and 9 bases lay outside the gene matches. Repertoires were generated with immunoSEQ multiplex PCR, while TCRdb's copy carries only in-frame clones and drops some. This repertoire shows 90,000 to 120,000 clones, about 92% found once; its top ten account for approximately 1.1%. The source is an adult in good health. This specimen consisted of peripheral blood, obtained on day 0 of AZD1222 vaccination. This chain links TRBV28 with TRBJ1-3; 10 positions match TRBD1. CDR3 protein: CASSILTGGAHTIYF. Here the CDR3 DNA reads TGTGCCAGCAGTATACTGACAGGGGGCGCACACACCATATATTTT.